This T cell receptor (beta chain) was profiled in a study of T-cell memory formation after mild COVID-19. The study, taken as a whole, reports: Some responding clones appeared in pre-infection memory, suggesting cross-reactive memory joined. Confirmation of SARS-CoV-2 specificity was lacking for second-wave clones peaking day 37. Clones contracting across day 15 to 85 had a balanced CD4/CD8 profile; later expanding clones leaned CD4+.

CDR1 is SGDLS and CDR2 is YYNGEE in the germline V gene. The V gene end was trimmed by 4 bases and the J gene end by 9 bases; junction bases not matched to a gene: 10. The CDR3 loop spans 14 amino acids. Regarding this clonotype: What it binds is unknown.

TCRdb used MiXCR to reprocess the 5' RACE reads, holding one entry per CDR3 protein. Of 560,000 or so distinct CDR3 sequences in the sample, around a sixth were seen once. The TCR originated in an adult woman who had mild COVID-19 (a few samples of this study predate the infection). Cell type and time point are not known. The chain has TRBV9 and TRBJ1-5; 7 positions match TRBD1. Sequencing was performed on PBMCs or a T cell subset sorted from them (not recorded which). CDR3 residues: CASSPGGAGGPQHF. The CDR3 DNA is TGTGCCAGCAGCCCAGGGGGGGCTGGCGGGCCCCAGCATTTT.